This entry describes one T cell receptor (beta chain). Its antigen is unknown. From germline, CDR1 is SGHRS and CDR2 YFSETQ. The CDR3 spans 18 residues. The V end was cut by 4 bases, the J end by 2 bases, with 21 bases between. CD4+ cells were split into CD45RA+ naive and CD45RA-negative memory subsets. Authors' analysis steps: Filtering differed for immunoSEQ, which gave only junction sequences without quality scores. Using immunoSEQ multiplex PCR, the repertoire was profiled, and TCRdb retains in-frame clones only, with some absent. V and J calls plus clone size are reproduced from that table; the DNA served to infer D and trimming. Counted here are about 2.4 million clones, approximately 93% occurring once; the ten biggest clones make up 0.35% to 0.45%. These data are taken from a study of shared clonotypes between healthy human individuals. Study in general: Three plates each covered CD4 naive and memory; CD8 naive two, CD8 memory one.

Overall study findings and caveats: Clonotypes that were shared across a handful of donors made up around 5% of naive CD4 clonotypes.

The origin of this receptor is a young man in good health. Some clones in this sample may be carry-over from other donors' samples. Sequencing was carried out using naive CD4+ T cells from PBMCs. The subset: CD45RA+ positively selected. The J gene is TRBJ2-2, the V gene TRBV5-1; D perhaps matches TRBD2 (5 bases). The CDR3 region is CASSANPGDPINTGELFF. CDR3 DNA: TGCGCCAGCAGCGCCAACCCCGGGGATCCCATAAACACCGGGGAGCTGTTTTTT.